The 5 T cell receptor beta chains below come from one sample, sequenced in a study of blood T cells in healthy people across ages. A J-beta primer mix and a sample-barcoded 5' primer were used in a second PCR of about 7 to 11 cycles. TCRdb called the 5' RACE reads again in MiXCR, with one record for every CDR3 protein. The table shows about 1,800,000 distinct CDR3 sequences, with roughly 27% occurring only once. Sequenced material: blood. All receptors derive from a woman in her twenties or thirties in good health.

This clonotype was counted once. The gene calls are TRBV12-3 or TRBV12-4 and TRBJ2-1; D is perhaps TRBD2 (6 bases). The V end was cut by 7 bases, the J end by 2 bases, with 18 bases between. The CDR3 runs 16 residues. The CDR3 spells CASNAPRDSPYNEQFF. The CDR3 region has the DNA TGTGCCAGCAATGCACCCCGGGACTCACCCTACAATGAGCAGTTCTTC.

The sample holds a few counts of this clonotype. The V call is TRBV29-1, the J call TRBJ2-1, with a possible D match to TRBD1 (6 bases). V was pared by 7 bases and J by 10 bases, with 23 bases between. The V gene's germline CDR1 is SQVTM and CDR2 ANQGSEA. CDR3 length: 14 amino acids. CDR3 nucleotide sequence: TGCAGCGCGGGCTCGGGACCGGGGACAAGGGAGCAGTTCTTC. Translated, it gives CSAGSGPGTREQFF.

V usage is TRBV4-3 and J usage is TRBJ2-4; possible D gene TRBD2, 5 bases. The V end was cut by 0 bases, the J end by 8 bases, with 14 bases between. CDR1 is LGHNA, CDR2 YSLEER, per germline. The CDR3 sequence is 15 residues long. The CDR3 DNA is TGCGCCAGCAGCCAAGATCGAGGGCTGCTCGACATTCAGTACTTC. Translating gives CASSQDRGLLDIQYF.

The chain couples TRBV7-8 to TRBJ2-7; TRBD2 agrees at 7 bases. The junction had 7 bases not matched to a gene; V was cut back by 7 bases and J by 7 bases. This CDR3 has 12 residues. The germline gives CDR1 SGHVS, CDR2 FQNEAQ. The CDR3 region has the DNA TGTGCCAGCACCGATCGGGGGGTTGAGCAGTACTTC. The encoded protein is CASTDRGVEQYF.

A word on this clonotype: Sequence at one end of the junction differs from germline and may be a read error. CDR3 amino acids: CASSLTGYGANVRTF. The DNA of the CDR3 is TGCGCCAGCAGTCTTACAGGATATGGGGCCAACGTCCGGACTTTC. The chain employs TRBV5-1 and TRBJ2-6; tentative D call: TRBD1 (5 bases). The CDR3 consists of 15 residues. The germline V gene encodes CDR1 SGHRS and CDR2 YFSETQ.